These 29 T cell receptor beta chains originate from one sample sequenced in a study of cytomegalovirus exposure and HLA in healthy donors (dated by TCRdb to about 2017). The library relied on the immunoSEQ multiplex PCR assay. For the multiplex PCR, a mixture combining 60 forward primers for TCR Vbeta segments and 13 reverse primers for TCR Jbeta segments was used. TCRdb obtained this table from immuneACCESS and retained in-frame rearrangements with V and J assigned. These tables miss some clones; where compared with another copy, unresolved V genes account for less than half of the shortfall, and the remainder is unexplained. Across this sample there are roughly 150,000 clones, with more than 70% seen only once. The top ten clones comprise over 3% of the sample. Sequencing input: PBMCs. The origin of the receptors is a man aged 40-49 years in good health and CMV-seronegative.

V and J are TRBV7-7 and TRBJ2-5, with 7 bases aligning to TRBD2. The CDR3 is made up of 15 amino acids. Germline assignment: CDR1 SSHAT and CDR2 FNYEAQ (reference sequence). V shed 3 bases, J shed 2 bases, and the junction held 6 bases outside the gene matches. The CDR3 loop reads CASSLGGVLQETQYF. CDR3 DNA sequence: TGTGCCAGCAGCTTGGGGGGGGTCCTTCAAGAGACCCAGTACTTC.

This clone occurred a few times. The chain joins TRBV6-5 to TRBJ2-1; a possible D gene is TRBD2 (6 bases). The germline V gene has CDR1 MNHEY and CDR2 SVGAGI. This CDR3 is built from 15 residues. The V end was cut by 2 bases, the J end by 1 base, with 9 bases between. This chain's CDR3 is CASSYGGWSYNEQFF. The CDR3 bases are TGTGCCAGCAGTTACGGGGGGTGGTCCTACAATGAGCAGTTCTTC.

This rearrangement joins TRBV19 to TRBJ2-2, with 14 bases lining up with TRBD2. CDR3 size: 17 residues. Germline loops: CDR1 LNHDA, CDR2 SQIVND (reference sequence). After removal of 5 bases from V and 3 bases from J, the junction contained 5 bases not matched to a gene. CDR3 nucleotide sequence: TGTGCCAGTAGTTTAAGGACTAGCGGGGGGCACACCGGGGAGCTGTTTTTT. Its protein product is CASSLRTSGGHTGELFF.

This chain connects TRBV13 to TRBJ2-5; the D gene is possibly TRBD1 (6 bases). Germline CDR1 is PRHDT and CDR2 is FYEKMQ (reference sequence). Trimming pared 2 bases from V and 2 bases from J, leaving 9 bases between. This CDR3 comprises 14 residues. This chain's CDR3 is CASSLIDRQETQYF. The CDR3 DNA is TGTGCCAGCAGCTTAATAGACAGGCAAGAGACCCAGTACTTC.

A word on this clone: Distinct nucleotide sequences in the sample also encode this CDR3. This rearrangement joins TRBV28 to TRBJ1-5; D gene unclear. V was clipped by 2 bases and J by 1 base, with 9 bases between them. Germline CDR1 reads MDHEN; CDR2 reads SYDVKM. The CDR3 is 15 residues long. The CDR3: CASSLGGLSNQPQHF. DNA for the CDR3: TGTGCCAGCAGTTTAGGAGGGCTAAGCAATCAGCCCCAGCATTTT.

The table lists this clone with a count of one. This chain joins TRBV18 and TRBJ2-5, with TRBD2 matching over 11 bases. The CDR3 totals 17 residues. Germline CDR1 and CDR2: KGHSH and LQKENI. V shed 1 base and J 2 bases; nucleotides not matched to a gene: 6. The CDR3 loop is CASSPRSASGGQETQYF. The DNA of the CDR3 is TGTGCCAGCTCACCACGTTCGGCTAGCGGGGGGCAAGAGACCCAGTACTTC. Complete variable domain (other parts from reference TRBV18 and TRBJ2-5): NAGVMQNPRHLVRRRGQEARLRCSPMKGHSHVYWYRQLPEEGLKFMVYLQKENIIDESGMPKERFSAEFPKEGPSILRIQQVVRGDSAAYFCASSPRSASGGQETQYFGPGTRLLVL.

This sequence joins TRBV4-3 and TRBJ2-2, with 8 bases matching TRBD2. Germline loops: CDR1 LGHNA, CDR2 YSLEER. V gave up 1 base and J gave up 1 base; unmatched junction bases: 2. The CDR3 contains 16 residues. CDR3 DNA sequence: TGCGCCAGCAGCCAAGGGGGACTAGTGAACACCGGGGAGCTGTTTTTT. This gives the protein CASSQGGLVNTGELFF.

The chain uses TRBV11-3 and TRBJ2-2; TRBD1 is a possible D gene (5 bases). The CDR3 contains 13 residues. V lost 1 base and J 9 bases, leaving 9 bases between the germline ends. The germline CDR1 and CDR2 sequences are SGHNT and YENEEA. The CDR3 coding sequence is TGTGCCAGCAGCTTAGGCGACAGTCGGGAGCTGTTTTTT. This sequence encodes CASSLGDSRELFF.

The chain couples TRBV7-9 to TRBJ2-2; 13 positions match TRBD2. CDR3 size: 17 residues. CDR1 and CDR2 (germline): SEHNR, FQNEAQ (reference sequence). The junction had 8 bases not matched to a gene; V was cut back by 5 bases and J by 5 bases. CDR3 sequence: CASSPGPGLAGTGELFF. The CDR3 DNA sequence: TGTGCCAGCAGCCCTGGCCCGGGACTAGCGGGAACCGGGGAGCTGTTTTTT.

This clone came up a few times. The chain carries TRBV10-3 and TRBJ2-3, with 7 bases matching TRBD1. The CDR3 is 15 residues long. The trim removed 4 bases at V and 2 bases at J, leaving 6 bases unmatched. The germline gives CDR1 ENHRY, CDR2 SYGVKD. CDR3 DNA sequence: TGTGCCATCAGTGGCCGGGACAGCCACACAGATACGCAGTATTTT. It encodes CAISGRDSHTDTQYF.

This clone has only a few counts. The chain recombines TRBV6-5 with TRBJ1-5; 8 bases are shared with TRBD1. Germline CDR1 is MNHEY and CDR2 is SVGAGI. Germline trimming cut 6 bases from V and 4 bases from J; bases unmatched to any gene: 8. This CDR3 is 15 amino acids long. The CDR3 DNA is TGTGCCAGCAGACCCTGGACAGGGCGAAATCAGCCCCAGCATTTT. It specifies CASRPWTGRNQPQHF.

The rearrangement uses TRBV7-2 and TRBJ2-1, with TRBD2 matching over 10 bases. The junction had 3 bases not matched to a gene; V was cut back by 5 bases and J by 2 bases. Germline loops: CDR1 SGHTA, CDR2 FQGNSA. This CDR3 is built from 15 residues. The CDR3, as DNA: TGTGCCAGCAGCAATAGCGGGGGGACCTACAATGAGCAGTTCTTC. Protein product: CASSNSGGTYNEQFF.

This clone was observed a handful of times. The chain is built from TRBV27 and TRBJ1-5, with 9 bases aligning to TRBD1. CDR1 MNHEY and CDR2 SMNVEV come from the germline V gene (reference sequence). V gave up 7 bases and J gave up 4 bases; unmatched junction bases: 8. The CDR3 runs to 15 residues. The CDR3 protein is CASTETGGRNQPQHF. CDR3 DNA: TGTGCCAGCACCGAGACAGGGGGTAGAAATCAGCCCCAGCATTTT.

V gene TRBV4-3 combines with J gene TRBJ2-7, with 7 bases lining up with TRBD1. V lost 0 bases and J lost 4; bases outside the gene matches: 6. In germline, CDR1 is LGHNA, CDR2 YSLEER. This CDR3 contains 15 residues. This CDR3 is CASSQDLTGQYEQYF. DNA for the CDR3: TGCGCCAGCAGCCAAGATCTGACAGGGCAGTACGAGCAGTACTTC.

The chain combines TRBV5-1 with TRBJ2-5, with D maybe TRBD1 (7 bases). Deletions cut 5 bases from V and 0 bases from J, with 11 bases between. The length of the CDR3 is 14 residues. From germline, CDR1 is SGHRS and CDR2 YFSETQ. The CDR3 protein is CASSIRGDQETQYF. Written as DNA, the CDR3 is TGCGCCAGCAGTATCAGGGGGGACCAAGAGACCCAGTACTTC. Looking up the rest from reference TRBV5-1 and TRBJ2-5 gives the full variable domain: KAGVTQTPRYLIKTRGQQVTLSCSPISGHRSVSWYQQTPGQGLQFLFEYFSETQRNKGNFPGRFSGRQFSNSRSEMNVSTLELGDSALYLCASSIRGDQETQYFGPGTRLLVL.

This clone has a handful of counts. The J gene is TRBJ2-2, the V gene TRBV6-1, with D possibly being TRBD1 (6 bases). V lost 4 bases to trimming and J lost 3 bases, with 9 bases between them. Germline V gene data show CDR1 as MNHNS and CDR2 as SASEGT. There are 14 residues in the CDR3. CDR3 protein: CASSGSGDTGELFF. CDR3 coding DNA: TGTGCCAGCAGTGGCTCAGGGGACACCGGGGAGCTGTTTTTT.

The V call is TRBV25-1, the J call TRBJ1-1; D ambiguous. The CDR3 totals 14 residues. V was pared by 5 bases and J by 6 bases, with 16 bases between. Germline CDR1 MGHDK, CDR2 SYGVNS. CDR3 bases: TGTGCCAGCAGTTTCTCCTCTCAGGTGGCTGAAGCTTTCTTT. This sequence encodes CASSFSSQVAEAFF.

The chain couples TRBV19 to TRBJ2-2; D is undetermined. The CDR3 runs 12 residues. Deletions cut 8 bases from V and 5 bases from J, with 9 bases between. CDR1 LNHDA and CDR2 SQIVND come from the germline V gene (reference sequence). This chain's CDR3 is CASSLFTGELFF. The CDR3 coding sequence is TGTGCCAGTTCTCTTTTTACCGGGGAGCTGTTTTTT.

V usage is TRBV2 and J usage is TRBJ1-6; 7 bases align to TRBD1. There are 15 residues in the CDR3. Germline V CDR1 and CDR2: SNHLY, FYNNEI. V lost 10 bases, J lost 2 bases, and 8 bases stayed unmatched. The CDR3 spells CATRTGSPYNSPLHF. As DNA, the CDR3 is TGTGCCACCCGGACAGGCAGCCCCTATAATTCACCCCTCCACTTT. Based on the CDR3 plus reference TRBV2 and TRBJ1-6, the full variable domain is EPEVTQTPSHQVTQMGQEVILRCVPISNHLYFYWYRQILGQKVEFLVSFYNNEISEKSEIFDDQFSVERPDGSNFTLKIRSTKLEDSAMYFCATRTGSPYNSPLHFGNGTRLTVT.

The chain carries TRBV19 and TRBJ1-1, with 8 bases lining up with TRBD1. The CDR3 spans 13 residues. V lost 5 bases to trimming and J lost 4 bases; unmatched junction nucleotides: 3. Germline values: CDR1 LNHDA, CDR2 SQIVND (reference sequence). The CDR3 is CASSSQGGTEAFF. The DNA of the CDR3 is TGTGCCAGTAGTTCACAGGGGGGCACTGAAGCTTTCTTT.

The chain employs TRBV7-2 and TRBJ1-1; 7 bases are shared with TRBD1. The CDR3 runs to 15 residues. Per germline, CDR1 SGHTA and CDR2 FQGNSA. Germline trimming cut 6 bases from V and 4 bases from J; bases unmatched to any gene: 11. The CDR3 DNA follows: TGTGCCAGCAGGGATTACAGGGGAAGAGGCACTGAAGCTTTCTTT. This gives the protein CASRDYRGRGTEAFF.

V gene TRBV2 combines with J gene TRBJ2-1; TRBD1 is a possible D gene (5 bases). CDR1 is SNHLY and CDR2 is FYNNEI in the germline V gene. Trimming shortened V by 6 bases and J by 9 bases, and 15 bases separated the two germline ends. The CDR3 covers 13 residues. CDR3 region: CASRDTKGSEQFF. CDR3 coding DNA: TGTGCCAGCAGAGACACCAAGGGGTCTGAGCAGTTCTTC.

The V and J genes are TRBV7-9 and TRBJ1-5; tentatively, D is TRBD1 (6 bases). The length of the CDR3 is 14 residues. V dropped 4 bases and J dropped 0 bases, with 7 bases sitting between them. From germline, CDR1 is SEHNR and CDR2 FQNEAQ (reference sequence). The CDR3 loop is CASSSGVSNQPQHF. The CDR3 nucleotides read TGTGCCAGCAGCTCAGGGGTTAGCAATCAGCCCCAGCATTTT. The full variable domain, with the rest looked up from reference TRBV7-9 and TRBJ1-5, is DTGVSQNPRHKITKRGQNVTFRCDPISEHNRLYWYRQTLGQGPEFLTYFQNEAQLEKSRLLSDRFSAERPKGSFSTLEIQRTEQGDSAMYLCASSSGVSNQPQHFGDGTRLSIL.

The V gene is TRBV28, the J gene TRBJ2-1; TRBD2 aligns across 10 bases. The ends lost 5 bases at V and 9 bases at J; junction bases unmatched: 10. The CDR3 has 15 residues. Germline V CDR1 and CDR2: MDHEN, SYDVKM. In DNA, the CDR3 is TGTGCCAGCAGTCCACAGGGACTAGCGTGGGCTGAGCAGTTCTTC. Translated, it gives CASSPQGLAWAEQFF.

This clone has only one observation. The chain is built from TRBV10-3 and TRBJ2-4, with TRBD2 matching 8 bases. Germline values: CDR1 ENHRY, CDR2 SYGVKD. J gave up 8 bases and V 3 bases, and 6 bases lay outside the gene matches. This CDR3 contains 14 residues. CDR3 sequence: CAISDSGGGDIQYF. CDR3 DNA: TGTGCCATCAGTGACAGCGGGGGCGGGGACATTCAGTACTTC.

The chain combines TRBV11-2 with TRBJ2-7; the D is unclear. Trimming removed 0 bases at V and 9 bases at J, with 9 bases between. CDR1 and CDR2 from the germline V gene are SGHAT and FQNNGV. The length of the CDR3 is 12 residues. The CDR3 nucleotides are TGTGCCAGCAGCTTAGACTTGGGCCGGCAGTACTTC. This encodes CASSLDLGRQYF.

V is TRBV2 and J is TRBJ1-5, with 7 bases that match TRBD1. The CDR3 totals 14 residues. Per the germline V gene, CDR1 is SNHLY and CDR2 is FYNNEI. J lost 7 bases, V lost 2 bases, and 5 bases had no gene match. The chain's CDR3 is CASSETGERQPQHF. The CDR3 DNA follows: TGTGCCAGCAGTGAAACAGGGGAGCGCCAGCCCCAGCATTTT.

The CDR3 DNA follows: TGTGCCTGGAGTGGGGACAGCAATCTTGAAAAACTGTTTTTT. Protein product: CAWSGDSNLEKLFF. The gene calls are TRBV30 and TRBJ1-4; 7 nucleotides line up with TRBD1. The CDR3 spans 14 residues. V shed 1 base and J 7 bases; nucleotides not matched to a gene: 6. Germline assignment: CDR1 GTSNPN and CDR2 SVGIG (reference sequence).

This chain joins TRBV28 and TRBJ1-1; D remains ambiguous. This CDR3 has 13 residues. V lost 6 bases, J lost 4 bases, and 12 bases lay in between. CDR1 and CDR2 from the germline V gene are MDHEN and SYDVKM. CDR3 region: CASRPRLATEAFF. The CDR3 nucleotides are TGTGCCAGCAGGCCCCGACTGGCCACTGAAGCTTTCTTT.